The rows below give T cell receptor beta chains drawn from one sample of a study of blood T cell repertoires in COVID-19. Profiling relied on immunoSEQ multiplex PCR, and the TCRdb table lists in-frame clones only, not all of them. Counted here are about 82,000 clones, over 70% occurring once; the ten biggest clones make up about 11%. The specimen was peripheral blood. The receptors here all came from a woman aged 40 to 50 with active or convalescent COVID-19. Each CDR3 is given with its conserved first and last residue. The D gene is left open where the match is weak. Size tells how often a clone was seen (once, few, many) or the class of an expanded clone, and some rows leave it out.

CARRTSGAYEQYF	TGTGCCAGAAGGACTAGCGGAGCCTACGAGCAGTACTTC	TRBD2	TRBJ2-7	few	TRBV2
CAISEDRVNTEAFF	TGTGCCATCAGTGAGGACAGGGTGAACACTGAAGCTTTCTTT	TRBD1	TRBJ1-1	-	TRBV10-3
CASSAGADSFNEKLFF	TGTGCCAGCAGTGCCGGGGCGGACAGCTTTAATGAAAAACTGTTTTTT	-	TRBJ1-4	few	TRBV2
CALPGFYGYTF	TGTGCCCTACCAGGTTTCTATGGCTACACCTTC	-	TRBJ1-2	-	TRBV30
CASSFGLAESGNEQFF	TGCGCCAGCAGCTTTGGACTAGCGGAGTCGGGCAATGAGCAGTTCTTC	TRBD2	TRBJ2-1	-	TRBV5-1
CASSLIVTGKRNTIYF	TGTGCCAGCAGCTTGATCGTTACAGGGAAGAGAAACACCATATATTTT	-	TRBJ1-3	-	TRBV5-6
CASSQEHRANEQFF	TGTGCCAGCAGCCAGGAGCACAGGGCCAATGAGCAGTTCTTC	-	TRBJ2-1	-	TRBV7-3
CASEWGPGANVLTF	TGTGCCAGCGAGTGGGGGCCTGGGGCCAACGTCCTGACTTTC	-	TRBJ2-6	-	TRBV5-5
CAISERTSGVGGGNIQYF	TGTGCCATCAGTGAGAGGACTAGCGGGGTGGGCGGTGGAAACATTCAGTACTTC	TRBD2	TRBJ2-4	-	TRBV10-3
CASSLLPSSPGELFF	TGTGCCAGCAGCTTACTCCCTAGCAGTCCCGGGGAGCTGTTTTTT	-	TRBJ2-2	few	TRBV7-3
CASSLEGASEQFF	TGTGCCAGCAGCTTGGAGGGTGCGAGTGAGCAGTTCTTC	-	TRBJ2-1	few	TRBV7-9
CASSSGGSTDTQYF	TGTGCCAGCAGTAGCGGGGGTAGCACAGATACGCAGTATTTT	TRBD2	TRBJ2-3	-	TRBV7-3
CASRTSPGTLYTF	TGTGCCAGCAGAACCAGCCCCGGGACACTATACACCTTC	-	TRBJ1-2	-	TRBV28
CASSSGIINTEAFF	TGTGCCAGCAGCTCAGGGATCATAAACACTGAAGCTTTCTTT	-	TRBJ1-1	few	TRBV11-2
CASSPRDRTNSNQPQHF	TGTGCCAGCTCACCACGGGACAGGACAAATAGCAATCAGCCCCAGCATTTT	TRBD1	TRBJ1-5	-	TRBV18
CASSIESTRITYGYTF	TGTGCCAGTAGTATAGAGTCAACTCGTATAACCTATGGCTACACCTTC	-	TRBJ1-2	once	TRBV19
CASSESSATVPWVHF	TGTGCCAGCAGTGAGTCTTCTGCGACAGTCCCTTGGGTTCACTTC	-	TRBJ1-2	-	TRBV6-1
CASSFFSGSFYEQFF	TGCGCCAGCAGCTTTTTTAGCGGGAGCTTCTATGAGCAGTTCTTC	TRBD2	TRBJ2-1	few	TRBV5-1
CASSSTSGGAYYEQYF	TGTGCCAGCAGTTCAACTAGCGGGGGGGCCTACTACGAGCAGTACTTC	TRBD2	TRBJ2-7	few	TRBV28
CASSQDGLYEQYF	TGTGCCAGCAGCCAAGATGGCCTCTACGAGCAGTACTTC	-	TRBJ2-7	-	TRBV3-1/TRBV3-2
CASSQRAGETQYF	TGCGCCAGCAGCCAAAGGGCGGGAGAGACCCAGTACTTC	-	TRBJ2-5	-	TRBV4-3
CASSLEAEETQYF	TGTGCCAGCAGTTTGGAGGCCGAAGAGACCCAGTACTTC	-	TRBJ2-5	-	TRBV28
CASSSLTGGVMAGTF	TGTGCCAGCAGTTCCCTGACAGGGGGCGTCATGGCGGGCACCTTC	TRBD1	TRBJ1-2	-	TRBV28
CASSHKPRAGGIADTQYF	TGTGCCAGCAGCCATAAGCCAAGAGCGGGGGGGATCGCAGATACGCAGTATTTT	TRBD2	TRBJ2-3	once	TRBV3-1/TRBV3-2